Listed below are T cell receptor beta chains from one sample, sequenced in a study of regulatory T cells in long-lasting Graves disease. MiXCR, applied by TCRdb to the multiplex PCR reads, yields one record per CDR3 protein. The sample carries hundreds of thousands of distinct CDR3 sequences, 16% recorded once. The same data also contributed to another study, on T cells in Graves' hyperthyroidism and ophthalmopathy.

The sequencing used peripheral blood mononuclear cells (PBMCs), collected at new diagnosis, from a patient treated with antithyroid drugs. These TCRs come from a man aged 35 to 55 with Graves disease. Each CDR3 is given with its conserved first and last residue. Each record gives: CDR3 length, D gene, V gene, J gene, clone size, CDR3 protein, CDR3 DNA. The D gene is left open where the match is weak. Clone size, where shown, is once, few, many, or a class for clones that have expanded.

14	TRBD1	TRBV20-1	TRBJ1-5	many	CSARVDRVDQPQHF	TGCAGTGCTAGAGTCGACAGGGTTGATCAGCCCCAGCATTTT
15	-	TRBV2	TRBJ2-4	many	CASSERGPAKNIQYF	TGTGCCAGCAGTGAACGGGGTCCAGCCAAAAACATTCAGTACTTC
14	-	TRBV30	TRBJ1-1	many	CAWRLMGARTEAFF	TGTGCCTGGAGACTAATGGGGGCGAGGACTGAAGCTTTCTTT
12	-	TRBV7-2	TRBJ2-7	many	CASSLVPGEQYF	TGTGCCAGCAGCTTAGTCCCCGGCGAGCAGTACTTC
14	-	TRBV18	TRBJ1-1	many	CASSQSGGSSEAFF	TGTGCCAGCTCCCAAAGCGGGGGATCCAGTGAAGCTTTCTTT
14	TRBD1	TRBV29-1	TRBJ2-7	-	CSGIGGQGSGEQYF	TGCAGCGGTATCGGGGGACAGGGTTCGGGAGAGCAGTACTTC
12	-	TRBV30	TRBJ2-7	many	CAWSEGPSEQYF	TGTGCCTGGAGTGAGGGACCGTCCGAGCAGTACTTC
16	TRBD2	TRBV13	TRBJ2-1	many	CASNPPGLAGTWEQFF	TGTGCCAGCAACCCACCGGGACTAGCGGGAACCTGGGAGCAGTTCTTC
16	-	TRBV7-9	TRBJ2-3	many	CASSLRGTRTGDTQYF	TGTGCCAGCAGCTTACGGGGGACTAGGACAGGAGATACGCAGTATTTT
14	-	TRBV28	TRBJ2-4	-	CASSEVVAKNIQYF	TGTGCCAGCAGTGAAGTGGTAGCCAAAAACATTCAGTACTTC
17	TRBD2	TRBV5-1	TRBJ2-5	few	CASSAGTSGGFAETQYF	TGCGCCAGCAGCGCCGGGACTAGCGGGGGGTTCGCGGAGACCCAGTACTTC
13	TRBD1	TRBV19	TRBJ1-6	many	CASAGTGESPLHF	TGTGCCAGTGCCGGGACAGGGGAATCACCCCTCCACTTT
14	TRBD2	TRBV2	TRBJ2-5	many	CASSVDGEGETQYF	TGTGCCAGCAGTGTCGACGGGGAGGGAGAGACCCAGTACTTC
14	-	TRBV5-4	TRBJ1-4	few	CASSTSGLNEKLFF	TGTGCCAGCAGCACCTCGGGACTCAATGAAAAACTGTTTTTT
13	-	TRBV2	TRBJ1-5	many	CASSKYSNQPQHF	TGTGCCAGCAGCAAATATAGCAATCAGCCCCAGCATTTT
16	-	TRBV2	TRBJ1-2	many	CASSRGVTGDPRGYTF	TGTGCCAGCAGCCGAGGAGTGACAGGCGACCCTAGAGGCTACACCTTC
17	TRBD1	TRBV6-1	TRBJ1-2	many	CASSEGQGVAQGSGYTF	TGTGCCAGCAGTGAGGGACAGGGGGTAGCCCAGGGTAGTGGCTACACCTTC
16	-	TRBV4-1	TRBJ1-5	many	CASSQGATSLHQPQHF	TGCGCCAGCAGCCAAGGAGCAACCTCCCTTCATCAGCCCCAGCATTTT
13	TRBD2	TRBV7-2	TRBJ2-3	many	CASSLVPAGGQYF	TGTGCCAGCAGCTTAGTCCCAGCGGGGGGGCAGTATTTT
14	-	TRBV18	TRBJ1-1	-	CASSPPAGPFEAFF	TGTGCCAGCTCACCACCAGCGGGCCCCTTTGAAGCTTTCTTT
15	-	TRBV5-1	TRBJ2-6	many	CASSLGVSGANVLTF	TGTGCCAGCAGCTTAGGGGTTTCTGGGGCCAACGTCCTGACTTTC
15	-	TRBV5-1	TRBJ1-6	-	CASSLNPRDNSPLHF	TGCGCCAGCAGCTTGAACCCCAGGGATAATTCACCCCTCCACTTT
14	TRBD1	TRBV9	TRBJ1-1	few	CASSAGQGFTEAFF	TGTGCCAGCAGCGCGGGACAGGGGTTCACTGAAGCTTTCTTT
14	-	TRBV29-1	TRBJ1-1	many	CSVGGEPTNTEAFF	TGCAGCGTTGGGGGGGAGCCGACGAACACTGAAGCTTTCTTT
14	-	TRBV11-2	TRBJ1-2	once	CASTSLGEGYGYTF	TGTGCCAGCACCTCCCTAGGGGAGGGCTATGGCTACACCTTC
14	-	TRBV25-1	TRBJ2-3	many	CASSEAGGTDTQYF	TGTGCCAGCAGTGAAGCTGGGGGCACAGATACGCAGTATTTT
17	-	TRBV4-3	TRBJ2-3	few	CASSQAPTRRSTDTQYF	TGCGCCAGCAGCCAAGCCCCGACTAGACGGAGCACAGATACGCAGTATTTT
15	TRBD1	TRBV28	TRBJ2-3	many	CASSLYVQGTDTQYF	TGTGCCAGCAGCCTCTACGTACAGGGGACAGATACGCAGTATTTT
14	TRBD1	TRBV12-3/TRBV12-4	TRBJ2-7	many	CASSLPQGANEQYF	TGTGCCAGCAGTTTACCGCAGGGGGCTAACGAGCAGTACTTC
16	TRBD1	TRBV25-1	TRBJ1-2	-	CASSDSRTGGLNGYTF	TGTGCCAGCAGTGACTCTCGGACAGGGGGCTTGAATGGCTACACCTTC
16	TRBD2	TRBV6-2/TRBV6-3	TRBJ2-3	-	CASSDLAGERADTQYF	TGTGCCAGCAGTGACCTAGCGGGGGAGCGGGCAGATACGCAGTATTTT
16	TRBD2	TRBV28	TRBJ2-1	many	CASSSLAGGLNNEQFF	TGTGCCAGCAGTTCATTAGCGGGGGGCCTAAACAATGAGCAGTTCTTC
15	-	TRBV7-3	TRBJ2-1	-	CASSLTSTLGGEQFF	TGTGCCAGCAGCTTAACGTCGACTCTCGGGGGTGAGCAGTTCTTC
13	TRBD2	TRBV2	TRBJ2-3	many	CAIGRGGTDTQYF	TGTGCCATCGGACGGGGGGGGACAGATACGCAGTATTTT
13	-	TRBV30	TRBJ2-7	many	CAWSEGTSYEQYF	TGTGCCTGGAGTGAGGGTACCTCCTACGAGCAGTACTTC
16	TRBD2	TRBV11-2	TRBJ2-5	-	CASSSGRLAGLETQYF	TGTGCCAGCAGCTCTGGTCGACTAGCGGGGTTGGAGACCCAGTACTTC
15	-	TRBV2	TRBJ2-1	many	CASCEQGGGRNEQFF	TGTGCCAGCTGCGAACAGGGGGGAGGGCGCAATGAGCAGTTCTTC
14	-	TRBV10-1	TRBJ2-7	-	CASSESSGSPEQYF	TGCGCCAGCAGTGAGTCGAGCGGGTCCCCCGAGCAGTACTTC
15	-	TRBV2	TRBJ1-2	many	CASSGPLTMNYGYTF	TGTGCCAGCAGCGGCCCCCTGACAATGAACTATGGCTACACCTTC
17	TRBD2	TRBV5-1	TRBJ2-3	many	CASSQGLAGGSTDTQYF	TGCGCCAGCAGCCAGGGACTAGCGGGGGGGAGCACAGATACGCAGTATTTT
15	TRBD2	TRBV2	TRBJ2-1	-	CASRVSGGMDNEQFF	TGTGCCAGCAGGGTCAGCGGGGGCATGGATAATGAGCAGTTCTTC
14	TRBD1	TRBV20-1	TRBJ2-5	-	CSATGTGGPETQYF	TGCAGTGCTACCGGGACAGGGGGCCCAGAGACCCAGTACTTC
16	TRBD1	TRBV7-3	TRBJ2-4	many	CASSPGTGRENNIQYF	TGTGCCAGCAGCCCCGGGACAGGGAGAGAAAATAACATTCAGTACTTC
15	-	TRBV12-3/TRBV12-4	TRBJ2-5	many	CASSLTQPWGETQYF	TGTGCCAGCAGTTTAACACAGCCTTGGGGAGAGACCCAGTACTTC
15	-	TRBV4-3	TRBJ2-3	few	CASSQGASSTDTQYF	TGCGCCAGCAGCCAAGGGGCCTCTAGCACAGATACGCAGTATTTT
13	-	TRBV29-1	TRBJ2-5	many	CSVEKGGGETQYF	TGCAGCGTGGAGAAAGGGGGGGGAGAGACCCAGTACTTC